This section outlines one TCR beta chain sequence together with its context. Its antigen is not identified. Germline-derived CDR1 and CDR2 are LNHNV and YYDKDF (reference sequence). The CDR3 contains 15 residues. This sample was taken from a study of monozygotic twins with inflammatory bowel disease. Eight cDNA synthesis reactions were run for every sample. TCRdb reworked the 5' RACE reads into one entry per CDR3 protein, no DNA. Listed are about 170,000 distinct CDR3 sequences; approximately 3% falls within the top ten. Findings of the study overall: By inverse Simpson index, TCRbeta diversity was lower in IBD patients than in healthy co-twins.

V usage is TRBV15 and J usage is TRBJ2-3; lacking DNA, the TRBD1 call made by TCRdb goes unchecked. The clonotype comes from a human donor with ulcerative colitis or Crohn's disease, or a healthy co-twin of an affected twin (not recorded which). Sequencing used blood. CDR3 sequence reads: CATSRDRAGPDTQYF.